Following are 25 T cell receptor beta chains from one sample sequenced in a study of T-cell memory formation after mild COVID-19. TCRdb reprocessed the 5' RACE reads via MiXCR and lists one record per CDR3 protein. The data hold about 360,000 distinct CDR3 sequences, with approximately 15% observed a single time. Sample: PBMCs or a T cell subset sorted from them (not recorded which). The source is a man between 18 and 29 years old who had mild COVID-19 (a few samples of this study predate the infection). Cell type and time point are not known.

This clonotype was seen a few times. The chain recombines TRBV11-2 with TRBJ2-2; weak D call: TRBD1 (6 bases). Germline V gene data show CDR1 as SGHAT and CDR2 as FQNNGV. The CDR3 is 16 residues long. V lost 3 bases and J 3 bases, leaving 14 bases between the germline ends. In DNA form, the CDR3 reads TGTGCCAGCAGCTTGTTCTGGGGGCAGGACACCGGGGAGCTGTTTTTT. Its translation: CASSLFWGQDTGELFF.

In its sample, this clonotype was seen a few times. The rearrangement uses TRBV7-8 and TRBJ1-1, with a tentative D call TRBD1 (5 bases). The CDR3 is 13 amino acids. Deletions cut 1 base from V and 11 bases from J, with 14 bases between. CDR1 and CDR2 from the germline V gene are SGHVS and FQNEAQ. CDR3: CASSLEQARAAFF. CDR3 nucleotides: TGTGCCAGCAGCTTAGAACAGGCCCGTGCTGCTTTCTTT.

In this sample, this clonotype turned up many times. The chain joins TRBV12-3 or TRBV12-4 to TRBJ1-2; TRBD1 is a possible D gene (5 bases). The CDR3 is made up of 15 amino acids. Trimming pared 5 bases from V and 6 bases from J, leaving 19 bases between. The CDR3 sequence: CASSLGGGIGNGYTF. Here the CDR3 DNA reads TGTGCCAGCAGTCTGGGGGGGGGGATAGGAAATGGCTACACCTTC.

This clonotype was seen a handful of times. The chain joins TRBV4-2 to TRBJ2-3; the D gene is possibly TRBD1 (5 bases). The length of the CDR3 is 16 residues. V gave up 1 base and J gave up 1 base, with 12 bases separating them. Germline V gene sequence: CDR1 LGHNA, CDR2 YNFKEQ. The CDR3 spells CASSQVGAVGTDTQYF. In DNA form, the CDR3 reads TGTGCCAGCAGCCAAGTTGGGGCTGTAGGCACAGATACGCAGTATTTT.

The rearrangement uses TRBV24-1 and TRBJ2-5; D ambiguous. V lost 6 bases and J 3 bases, leaving 13 bases between the germline ends. Germline CDR1 is KGHDR and CDR2 is SFDVKD. This CDR3 region has 14 residues. Here the CDR3 reads CATSPAGAEETQYF. The CDR3 DNA sequence: TGTGCCACCAGTCCCGCCGGTGCCGAAGAGACCCAGTACTTC.

This clonotype was detected ten times or more. This rearrangement joins TRBV3-1 to TRBJ2-5; no firm D call. Germline assignment: CDR1 LGHDT and CDR2 YNNKEL (reference sequence). The germline V and J ends were trimmed by 0 bases and 7 bases, with 9 bases remaining between them. CDR3 size: 13 residues. CDR3 nucleotides: TGTGCCAGCAGCCAAGAGGGGTTTGGGACCCAGTACTTC. It specifies CASSQEGFGTQYF.

This clonotype was observed a handful of times. The chain is built from TRBV6-2 or TRBV6-3 and TRBJ2-1, with D tentatively TRBD2 (5 bases). The CDR3 contains 14 residues. Trimming left V 6 bases short and J 3 bases short, with 12 bases between. The germline V gene encodes CDR1 MNHEY and CDR2 SVGEGT. The CDR3, as DNA: TGTGCCAGCAGCGAACGGACTGGCTACAATGAGCAGTTCTTC. The encoded protein is CASSERTGYNEQFF.

This chain uses TRBV4-2 with TRBJ1-1; unclear D gene. The CDR3 is 15 amino acids. V lost 0 bases and J 1 base, leaving 9 bases between the germline ends. From germline, CDR1 is LGHNA and CDR2 YNFKEQ. This chain's CDR3 is CASSQEAAKNTEAFF. The DNA for the CDR3 is TGTGCCAGCAGCCAAGAAGCAGCTAAGAACACTGAAGCTTTCTTT.

CDR3 loop: CATSETGYNEQFF. The DNA for the CDR3 is TGTGCCACCAGTGAGACAGGGTACAATGAGCAGTTCTTC. The chain employs TRBV24-1 and TRBJ2-1; 7 positions agree with TRBD1. Germline assignment: CDR1 KGHDR and CDR2 SFDVKD. With 4 bases clipped from V and 4 bases from J, the junction kept 0 bases outside the gene matches. This CDR3 is built from 13 residues.

This rearrangement joins TRBV20-1 to TRBJ2-5; perhaps TRBD1 as D (5 bases). The CDR3 totals 15 residues. Germline values: CDR1 DFQATT, CDR2 SNEGSKA (reference sequence). The V gene lost 3 bases and the J gene lost 5 bases, with 19 bases spanning the gap. The CDR3 nucleotides read TGCAGTGCTAGGCCTACAGAGCTTAAGGGGGAGACCCAGTACTTC. It encodes CSARPTELKGETQYF.

V gene TRBV5-1 combines with J gene TRBJ2-1; 7 bases line up with TRBD1. CDR1 is SGHRS, CDR2 YFSETQ, per germline. V shed 4 bases, J shed 12 bases, and the junction held 10 bases outside the gene matches. This CDR3 region has 13 residues. CDR3 in amino acids: CASSQGPNRGQFF. In DNA form, the CDR3 reads TGCGCCAGCAGCCAGGGACCGAACAGGGGGCAGTTCTTC.

This clonotype was seen only a few times. V and J are TRBV11-2 and TRBJ2-3; 7 positions agree with TRBD2. The germline V gene has CDR1 SGHAT and CDR2 FQNNGV. J gave up 6 bases and V 1 base, and 7 bases lay outside the gene matches. The CDR3 covers 15 residues. The CDR3: CASSLGGGEVDTQYF. CDR3 DNA sequence: TGTGCCAGCAGCTTAGGGGGGGGAGAGGTGGATACGCAGTATTTT. The entire variable domain, with the rest obtained from reference TRBV11-2 and TRBJ2-3, is as follows: EAGVAQSPRYKIIEKRQSVAFWCNPISGHATLYWYQQILGQGPKLLIQFQNNGVVDDSQLPKDRFSAERLKGVDSTLKIQPAKLEDSAVYLCASSLGGGEVDTQYFGPGTRLTVL.

This clonotype was recorded a few times. V is TRBV20-1 and J is TRBJ1-2; maybe TRBD1 (5 bases). The V gene's germline CDR1 is DFQATT and CDR2 SNEGSKA (reference sequence). With 1 base removed from V and 8 bases from J, the gap between germline ends came to 14 bases. This CDR3 has 13 residues. The CDR3 coding sequence is TGCAGTGCTAGAGTGGTACAGGCGGGGGGCTACACCTTC. Translated, it gives CSARVVQAGGYTF.

J is TRBJ1-1 and V is TRBV12-3 or TRBV12-4; the D is unclear. The CDR3 contains 12 residues. V was clipped by 8 bases and J by 2 bases, with 9 bases between them. The CDR3 region has the DNA TGTGCCAGCGTCCGGGAAAACACTGAAGCTTTCTTT. Translated: CASVRENTEAFF.

V gene TRBV4-1 combines with J gene TRBJ1-5; D is perhaps TRBD1 (5 bases). The CDR3 runs 16 residues. Germline loops: CDR1 MGHRA, CDR2 YSYEKL. V was trimmed by 3 bases and J by 6 bases, leaving 18 bases between them. The CDR3 nucleotides are TGCGCCAGCAGCCAGGGAGCCGGGACTTTGAGTCAGCCCCAGCATTTT. Its protein is CASSQGAGTLSQPQHF.

J is TRBJ1-4 and V is TRBV4-3; D is undetermined. The V and J ends lost 1 base and 4 bases respectively, with 10 bases between them. Germline V gives CDR1 LGHNA, CDR2 YSLEER. CDR3 size: 15 residues. The CDR3 here is CASSQGYSLNEKLFF. The CDR3 DNA sequence: TGCGCCAGCAGCCAAGGTTACAGTCTTAATGAAAAACTGTTTTTT.

V is TRBV7-2 and J is TRBJ1-6, with D unresolved. Trimming pared 4 bases from V and 10 bases from J, leaving 17 bases between. CDR3 length: 15 residues. Germline V gene data show CDR1 as SGHTA and CDR2 as FQGNSA. CDR3 in DNA: TGTGCCAGCAGCTCCCTTTTACGGGGTGACTCACCCCTCCACTTT. As protein: CASSSLLRGDSPLHF.

This chain joins TRBV6-6 and TRBJ1-2; D may be TRBD1 (6 bases). The CDR3 is made up of 14 amino acids. The germline V and J ends were trimmed by 6 bases and 5 bases, with 16 bases remaining between them. CDR1 MNHNY and CDR2 SVGAGI come from the germline V gene (reference sequence). DNA for the CDR3: TGTGCCAGCAGCGTGGGGGGGGCGAGTTATGGCTACACCTTC. Translated, it gives CASSVGGASYGYTF.

This clonotype has at least ten counts. This chain uses TRBV15 with TRBJ1-2; D perhaps matches TRBD1 (6 bases). Between the trimmed V and J ends, which lost 0 bases and 8 bases, there was a span of 16 bases. There are 15 residues in the CDR3. Germline lookup yields CDR1 LNHNV and CDR2 YYDKDF (reference sequence). The CDR3 protein is CATSRDYFPGEGYTF. CDR3 DNA sequence: TGTGCCACCAGCAGAGATTATTTTCCAGGGGAGGGCTACACCTTC.

In its sample, this clonotype was seen many times. The chain links TRBV12-3 or TRBV12-4 to TRBJ2-1, with 7 nucleotides matching TRBD2. V dropped 7 bases and J dropped 5; count of bases not matched to a gene: 8. This CDR3 region has 14 residues. The CDR3 here is CASIAGTTNNEQFF. In DNA form, the CDR3 reads TGTGCCAGCATCGCCGGGACTACCAACAATGAGCAGTTCTTC.

This clonotype was counted a few times. The chain combines TRBV9 with TRBJ1-6, with 7 bases identical to TRBD1. CDR1 SGDLS and CDR2 YYNGEE come from the germline V gene. The junction had 5 bases not matched to a gene; V was cut back by 3 bases and J by 11 bases. This CDR3 region has 13 residues. Written as DNA, the CDR3 is TGTGCCAGCAGCGAGACAGGGTGGACACCCCTCCACTTT. Amino acid sequence: CASSETGWTPLHF.

The chain joins TRBV18 to TRBJ2-4, with D maybe TRBD1 (5 bases). V was trimmed by 2 bases and J by 6 bases, leaving 8 bases between them. The CDR3 has 13 residues. Germline CDR1 KGHSH, CDR2 LQKENI. The CDR3 nucleotides read TGTGCCAGCTCACCAGATCAGGGAAACATTCAGTACTTC. This codes for CASSPDQGNIQYF.

V is TRBV5-1 and J is TRBJ2-3; TRBD1 matches at 7 bases. Trimming took 4 bases from V and 2 from J; bases not matched to a gene: 4. Germline V gene data show CDR1 as SGHRS and CDR2 as YFSETQ. This CDR3 has 14 residues. CDR3 protein: CASSPGTDTDTQYF. DNA for the CDR3: TGCGCCAGCAGCCCTGGGACAGACACAGATACGCAGTATTTT.

In its sample, this clonotype was seen a few times. The gene calls are TRBV5-5 and TRBJ2-3; maybe TRBD2 (7 bases). CDR1 and CDR2 from the germline V gene are SGHKS and YYEKEE (reference sequence). The CDR3 is made up of 18 amino acids. V was pared by 6 bases and J by 2 bases, with 25 bases between. CDR3 residues: CASNFVGGAAWNTDTQYF. The DNA for the CDR3 is TGTGCCAGCAACTTCGTGGGGGGGGCCGCGTGGAACACAGATACGCAGTATTTT.

CDR3 region: CASSADPLSGYGFIWAFF. CDR3 in DNA: TGCGCCAGCAGCGCCGACCCTCTCTCCGGTTATGGTTTTATATGGGCTTTCTTT. The chain recombines TRBV5-1 with TRBJ1-1, with D unresolved. The CDR3 is 18 residues long. Germline CDR1 reads SGHRS; CDR2 reads YFSETQ. Trimming cost V 4 bases and J 11 bases, with 33 bases left between them. Full variable domain (outside the CDR3, taken from reference TRBV5-1 and TRBJ1-1): KAGVTQTPRYLIKTRGQQVTLSCSPISGHRSVSWYQQTPGQGLQFLFEYFSETQRNKGNFPGRFSGRQFSNSRSEMNVSTLELGDSALYLCASSADPLSGYGFIWAFFGQGTRLTVV.